This T cell receptor (beta chain) was observed in a study of blood T cell repertoires in COVID-19. The CDR3 extends over 13 amino acids. The V end was cut by 0 bases, the J end by 5 bases, with 5 bases between. Germline assignment: CDR1 PRHDT and CDR2 FYEKMQ (reference sequence). This clone appeared a few times. Original analysis: Reference gene primer amplification in the assay estimated nucleated cell counts. The data were produced by immunoSEQ multiplex PCR, yet TCRdb's version contains in-frame clones alone and is incomplete. The V and J calls and clone size come from that table; D and trimming were worked out from the DNA. Of about 200,000 clones listed, 80% to 90% are singletons.

Material: peripheral blood. V gene TRBV13 combines with J gene TRBJ2-1; D is uncertain. This receptor was obtained from a woman aged 45-65 years with acute or convalescent COVID-19. This CDR3 is CASSLGPNNEQFF. The CDR3, as DNA: TGTGCCAGCAGCTTAGGCCCCAACAATGAGCAGTTCTTC.